Following are 29 T cell receptor beta chains from one sample sequenced in a study of CD8+ T cells in alopecia areata. Regarding treatment: oral pan-JAK inhibitor, 5-10 mg twice daily. Extracted RNA was reverse transcribed into cDNA, the sequencing template. The assay was immunoSEQ multiplex PCR, and TCRdb's table has in-frame clones only and misses some. This table has about 120,000 clones, more than 40% appearing once. The sample in question was CD4+ T cells sorted from blood, obtained at week 4, from a patient treated with tofacitinib. The receptors here all came from a human donor with alopecia areata.

The chain employs TRBV15 and TRBJ2-3; 8 nucleotides agree with TRBD1. Germline V lookup: CDR1 LNHNV, CDR2 YYDKDF (reference sequence). J was trimmed by 2 bases and V by 2 bases; bases with no gene match: 3. There are 15 residues in the CDR3. The CDR3 is CATSRTGQDTDTQYF. The CDR3 nucleotides are TGTGCCACCAGCAGAACGGGACAGGACACAGATACGCAGTATTTT.

This clone was recorded a few times. This chain connects TRBV29-1 to TRBJ2-7; 8 nucleotides agree with TRBD2. CDR1 is SQVTM, CDR2 ANQGSEA, per germline. This CDR3 is 11 amino acids long. V lost 6 bases and J lost 5; bases outside the gene matches: 3. The CDR3 is CSVYSGNEQYF. CDR3 sequence (DNA): TGCAGCGTCTATAGCGGGAACGAGCAGTACTTC.

This clone was counted only a few times. The chain employs TRBV29-1 and TRBJ2-7; 7 bases are a match to TRBD2. The CDR3 totals 14 residues. Trimming removed 7 bases from V and 0 bases from J; junction bases left unmatched: 9. The germline gives CDR1 SQVTM, CDR2 ANQGSEA. The CDR3 loop is CSAVREGSSYEQYF. CDR3 DNA: TGCAGCGCCGTAAGGGAGGGGAGCTCCTACGAGCAGTACTTC.

CDR3 region: CSGRWYMNTEAFF. CDR3 DNA: TGCAGTGGTCGATGGTACATGAACACTGAAGCTTTCTTT. The chain links TRBV29-1 to TRBJ1-1; D gene ambiguous. The CDR3 runs to 13 residues. In germline, CDR1 is SQVTM, CDR2 ANQGSEA.

The chain uses TRBV30 and TRBJ1-5; possible D gene TRBD1, 5 bases. The germline gives CDR1 GTSNPN, CDR2 SVGIG (reference sequence). The CDR3 length is 13 residues. Trimming took off 0 bases at V and 6 bases at J, with 9 bases between the two ends. CDR3 region: CAWSVREGQPQHF. The CDR3 nucleotides read TGTGCCTGGAGTGTCAGGGAGGGTCAGCCCCAGCATTTT.

The gene calls are TRBV30 and TRBJ2-3; the D is unclear. Germline CDR1 reads GTSNPN; CDR2 reads SVGIG (reference sequence). The CDR3 totals 15 residues. V was pared by 0 bases and J by 0 bases, with 10 bases between. The CDR3 is CAWSVPGKSTDTQYF. The CDR3 region has the DNA TGTGCCTGGAGTGTACCCGGAAAAAGCACAGATACGCAGTATTTT.

J is TRBJ1-2 and V is TRBV5-6; D is uncertain. CDR1 is SGHDT and CDR2 is YYEEEE in the germline V gene. The CDR3 extends over 13 amino acids. V lost 2 bases, J lost 2 bases, and 7 bases lay in between. For the CDR3, the DNA is TGTGCCAGCAGCTTTGGAGAGAACTATGGCTACACCTTC. Translated, it gives CASSFGENYGYTF.

This clone was counted only a few times. The rearrangement uses TRBV6-5 and TRBJ2-5; D possibly corresponds to TRBD2 (5 bases). The CDR3 contains 14 residues. Germline CDR1 is MNHEY and CDR2 is SVGAGI. V was shortened by 2 bases and J by 2 bases, with 9 bases between the two germline ends. DNA for the CDR3: TGTGCCAGCAGTTACGGGCGGAGGCAAGAGACCCAGTACTTC. It translates to CASSYGRRQETQYF.

The chain has TRBV30 and TRBJ2-1, with 7 bases that match TRBD1. V lost 5 bases to trimming and J lost 9 bases; unmatched junction nucleotides: 13. The CDR3 has 14 residues. CDR1 and CDR2 from the germline V gene are GTSNPN and SVGIG (reference sequence). CDR3 bases: TGTGCCTGGGGGACAGTACGCGGGTCCACTGAGCAGTTCTTC. It is translated as CAWGTVRGSTEQFF.

This sequence joins TRBV9 and TRBJ1-1, with TRBD1 matching 8 bases. Trimming cost V 2 bases and J 10 bases; bases outside gene matches: 10. Looked up from germline, CDR1 is SGDLS and CDR2 is YYNGEE. CDR3 length: 14 residues. The CDR3 DNA follows: TGTGCCAGCAGCGTCGGACCTGACAGGGGAGGAGCTTTCTTT. Translating it yields CASSVGPDRGGAFF.

This clone was found once. The J gene is TRBJ1-2, the V gene TRBV7-2, with D unclear. The CDR3 totals 12 residues. V was pared by 1 base and J by 4 bases, with 4 bases between. Germline-derived CDR1 and CDR2 are SGHTA and FQGNSA. CDR3 loop: CASSLDGYGYTF. The CDR3 DNA reads TGTGCCAGCAGCTTAGATGGCTATGGCTACACCTTC.

The chain has TRBV7-8 and TRBJ2-1, with TRBD2 identical over 8 bases. This CDR3 comprises 19 residues. With 0 bases clipped from V and 0 bases from J, the junction kept 10 bases outside the gene matches. Per the germline V gene, CDR1 is SGHVS and CDR2 is FQNEAQ. This CDR3 reads CASSLAPIIAGGSYNEQFF. DNA for the CDR3: TGTGCCAGCAGCTTAGCCCCGATAATTGCGGGGGGCTCCTACAATGAGCAGTTCTTC.

V gene TRBV29-1 combines with J gene TRBJ1-2; D is ambiguous. With 6 bases removed from V and 4 bases from J, the gap between germline ends came to 24 bases. The length of the CDR3 is 16 residues. Germline-derived CDR1 and CDR2 are SQVTM and ANQGSEA. The CDR3 loop reads CSVRTVTRRISYGYTF. The CDR3 nucleotides read TGCAGCGTCAGGACCGTAACCCGACGAATTAGCTATGGCTACACCTTC. The whole variable domain, remainder taken from reference TRBV29-1 and TRBJ1-2, is SAVISQKPSRDICQRGTSLTIQCQVDSQVTMMFWYRQQPGQSLTLIATANQGSEATYESGFVIDKFPISRPNLTFSTLTVSNMSPEDSSIYLCSVRTVTRRISYGYTFGSGTRLTVV.

V is TRBV29-1 and J is TRBJ1-1, with a possible D match to TRBD1 (5 bases). Per germline, CDR1 SQVTM and CDR2 ANQGSEA. The ends were cut back, 6 bases at V and 1 base at J, with 12 bases in the middle. This CDR3 has 13 residues. CDR3 region: CSVKRGENTEAFF. Here the CDR3 DNA reads TGCAGCGTCAAGCGAGGGGAGAACACTGAAGCTTTCTTT.

This clone has a handful of counts. The chain employs TRBV27 and TRBJ2-7; no reliable D call. Per germline, CDR1 MNHEY and CDR2 SMNVEV (reference sequence). The CDR3 is 10 residues long. V lost 5 bases and J 7 bases, leaving 6 bases between the germline ends. The CDR3: CASSPREQYF. Here the CDR3 DNA reads TGTGCCAGCAGTCCGCGAGAGCAGTACTTC.

This chain uses TRBV7-6 with TRBJ2-7; 8 nucleotides match TRBD2. Germline CDR1 SGHVS, CDR2 FNYEAQ. This CDR3 has 15 amino acids. Trimming removed 5 bases from V and 5 bases from J; junction bases left unmatched: 11. The DNA for the CDR3 is TGTGCCAGCAGCCAAGGAAGCGGGAGTTACGACGAGCAGTACTTC. Its protein product is CASSQGSGSYDEQYF. Full variable domain (missing parts from reference TRBV7-6 and TRBJ2-7): GAGVSQSPRYKVTKRGQDVALRCDPISGHVSLYWYRQALGQGPEFLTYFNYEAQQDKSGLPNDRFSAERPEGSISTLTIQRTEQRDSAMYRCASSQGSGSYDEQYFGPGTRLTVT.

The chain links TRBV15 to TRBJ2-1; the D gene is possibly TRBD2 (6 bases). CDR1 is LNHNV and CDR2 is YYDKDF in the germline V gene (reference sequence). The length of the CDR3 is 16 residues. Trimming cost V 1 base and J 0 bases, with 10 bases left between them. CDR3 nucleotides: TGTGCCACCAGCAGAGGCGGGGTAAGCTCCTACAATGAGCAGTTCTTC. Its protein product is CATSRGGVSSYNEQFF.

The chain employs TRBV29-1 and TRBJ2-1; D may be TRBD2 (6 bases). Per germline, CDR1 SQVTM and CDR2 ANQGSEA. The ends were cut back, 4 bases at V and 7 bases at J, with 17 bases in the middle. The CDR3 length is 14 residues. In DNA form, the CDR3 reads TGCAGCGTTGCGACTAGAATCTTCACTAATGAGCAGTTCTTC. Translation: CSVATRIFTNEQFF.

The sample holds a few counts of this clone. The chain uses TRBV29-1 and TRBJ1-1, with D uncertain. This CDR3 is built from 12 residues. CDR1 is SQVTM and CDR2 is ANQGSEA in the germline V gene. The ends were cut back, 5 bases at V and 6 bases at J, with 13 bases in the middle. CDR3 coding DNA: TGCAGCGTTCGGAAGGCTGACGCTGAAGCTTTCTTT. Protein: CSVRKADAEAFF. The whole variable domain, remainder taken from reference TRBV29-1 and TRBJ1-1, is SAVISQKPSRDICQRGTSLTIQCQVDSQVTMMFWYRQQPGQSLTLIATANQGSEATYESGFVIDKFPISRPNLTFSTLTVSNMSPEDSSIYLCSVRKADAEAFFGQGTRLTVV.

V is TRBV30 and J is TRBJ2-3; 7 nucleotides align to TRBD2. Unmatched junction bases numbered 4, after V lost 3 bases and J lost 1 base. Germline V gene data show CDR1 as GTSNPN and CDR2 as SVGIG (reference sequence). The CDR3 contains 14 residues. The CDR3, as DNA: TGTGCCTGGAGCGTGGCGGGAGGCACAGATACGCAGTATTTT. The encoded protein is CAWSVAGGTDTQYF. Variable domain in full (rest from reference TRBV30 and TRBJ2-3): SQTIHQWPATLVQPVGSPLSLECTVEGTSNPNLYWYRQAAGRGLQLLFYSVGIGQISSEVPQNLSASRPQDRQFILSSKKLLLSDSGFYLCAWSVAGGTDTQYFGPGTRLTVL.

The V gene is TRBV29-1, the J gene TRBJ2-1; 8 bases fit TRBD2. V was pared by 6 bases and J by 5 bases, with 12 bases of the junction left unmatched. The CDR3 spans 15 residues. The germline gives CDR1 SQVTM, CDR2 ANQGSEA. The CDR3 nucleotides are TGCAGCGTGGGGCGGAGGAGCGGGAGTCACAATGAGCAGTTCTTC. Translated, it gives CSVGRRSGSHNEQFF.

The genes are TRBV30 and TRBJ2-7; a possible D gene is TRBD2 (6 bases). The CDR3 is 12 amino acids. Germline CDR1 GTSNPN, CDR2 SVGIG (reference sequence). The ends were cut back, 2 bases at V and 7 bases at J, with 12 bases in the middle. CDR3 amino acids: CAWSSTLAEQYF. The CDR3 DNA reads TGTGCCTGGAGTTCCACCCTAGCGGAGCAGTACTTC.

The chain is built from TRBV7-9 and TRBJ2-7; 9 bases are shared with TRBD2. V dropped 6 bases and J dropped 0; count of bases not matched to a gene: 3. CDR1 is SEHNR and CDR2 is FQNEAQ in the germline V gene (reference sequence). The CDR3 totals 14 residues. The CDR3 DNA sequence: TGTGCCAGCAGTGTAGCGGGAGACTCCTACGAGCAGTACTTC. This encodes CASSVAGDSYEQYF.

The V and J genes are TRBV6-6 and TRBJ1-1; D is ambiguous. The V gene's germline CDR1 is MNHNY and CDR2 SVGAGI (reference sequence). Trimming removed 2 bases from V and 0 bases from J, with 10 bases in between. The CDR3 totals 15 residues. CDR3 sequence: CASSYDPDLNTEAFF. The CDR3 region has the DNA TGTGCCAGCAGTTACGATCCGGACTTGAACACTGAAGCTTTCTTT.

The table lists this clone with a few counts. The chain combines TRBV7-9 with TRBJ1-1; D is perhaps TRBD1 (6 bases). Germline values: CDR1 SEHNR, CDR2 FQNEAQ (reference sequence). This CDR3 spans 16 amino acids. V was clipped by 5 bases and J by 0 bases, with 16 bases between them. In DNA form, the CDR3 reads TGTGCCAGCAGCCCTACAGGGTCGGGGCTGAACACTGAAGCTTTCTTT. Translation gives CASSPTGSGLNTEAFF.

V is TRBV7-2 and J is TRBJ2-1; D not certain. The germline V gene encodes CDR1 SGHTA and CDR2 FQGNSA. V was trimmed by 1 base and J by 5 bases, leaving 3 bases between them. There are 12 residues in the CDR3. The CDR3, as DNA: TGTGCCAGCAGCTTAGGGGACAATGAGCAGTTCTTC. Its protein is CASSLGDNEQFF.

The chain combines TRBV30 with TRBJ2-1; maybe TRBD1 (5 bases). Per germline, CDR1 GTSNPN and CDR2 SVGIG (reference sequence). The CDR3 runs 15 residues. V lost 0 bases and J lost 5, with 14 bases in between. In nucleotides, the CDR3 is TGTGCCTGGAGTGTGAGTAACCAGGGCGACAATGAGCAGTTCTTC. It is translated as CAWSVSNQGDNEQFF.

J is TRBJ2-5 and V is TRBV9; 7 nucleotides match TRBD2. Germline V gene sequence: CDR1 SGDLS, CDR2 YYNGEE. The CDR3 has 14 amino acids. Losses at the gene ends were 0 bases for V and 6 bases for J; bases not matched to a gene: 5. CDR3: CASSVDRGEKTQYF. In DNA, the CDR3 is TGTGCCAGCAGCGTAGATCGGGGGGAGAAGACCCAGTACTTC.

The J gene is TRBJ1-5, the V gene TRBV30; 7 bases fit TRBD1. Trimming removed 4 bases from V and 3 bases from J; junction bases left unmatched: 9. In germline, CDR1 is GTSNPN, CDR2 SVGIG (reference sequence). The CDR3 sequence is 15 residues long. The CDR3 coding sequence is TGTGCCTGGAATTCCGCGACAGGGAACAATCAGCCCCAGCATTTT. This codes for CAWNSATGNNQPQHF. Combining the CDR3 with reference TRBV30 and TRBJ1-5 gives the whole variable domain SQTIHQWPATLVQPVGSPLSLECTVEGTSNPNLYWYRQAAGRGLQLLFYSVGIGQISSEVPQNLSASRPQDRQFILSSKKLLLSDSGFYLCAWNSATGNNQPQHFGDGTRLSIL.